The present T cell receptor beta chain was sequenced within a study of blood T cell repertoires in COVID-19. Across the study: The United States, Italy and Spain supplied acute and convalescent COVID-19 samples. Sample material is recorded as cDNA or gDNA derived from T cells, B-cell-depleted T cells, or PBMCs.

The repertoire was sequenced with immunoSEQ multiplex PCR; TCRdb's copy has only in-frame clones and lacks some. The sample contains more than 300,000 clones, roughly 87% of which appear only once. The sample consisted of PBMCs or T cells enriched from blood (not recorded which). This TCR was sampled from a woman aged 25 to 45 who had recovered from COVID-19.

CDR3: CASSELQGYSGELFF. The CDR3 DNA sequence: TGTGCCAGCTCAGAACTACAGGGGTATTCCGGGGAGCTGTTTTTT. The V gene is TRBV18, the J gene TRBJ2-2, with TRBD1 matching over 7 bases. Germline V CDR1 and CDR2: KGHSH, LQKENI. This CDR3 has 15 residues. The junction had 9 bases not matched to a gene; V was cut back by 5 bases and J by 6 bases. Based on the CDR3 plus reference TRBV18 and TRBJ2-2, the full variable domain is NAGVMQNPRHLVRRRGQEARLRCSPMKGHSHVYWYRQLPEEGLKFMVYLQKENIIDESGMPKERFSAEFPKEGPSILRIQQVVRGDSAAYFCASSELQGYSGELFFGEGSRLTVL.